Following are 12 T cell receptor beta chains from one sample sequenced in a study of shared clonotypes between healthy human individuals. Sequenced by immunoSEQ multiplex PCR; TCRdb stores in-frame clones only, minus some. The table has 2 million to 2.5 million clones, under 95% seen once. CD45RO negativity and positive selection for CCR7 defined naive CD8 cells, a population that excluded terminally differentiated effector memory CD45RA+ cells. The sample comprised naive CD8+ T cells from PBMCs. The source of these receptors is a man between 18 and 35 years old in good health. Some clones in this sample may be carry-over from other donors' samples.

The chain is built from TRBV10-3 and TRBJ2-7; the D is unclear. V lost 0 bases and J 5 bases, leaving 8 bases between the germline ends. Germline values: CDR1 ENHRY, CDR2 SYGVKD. The CDR3 extends over 13 amino acids. The CDR3 is CAISESGENEQYF. DNA of the CDR3: TGTGCCATCAGTGAGTCGGGTGAGAACGAGCAGTACTTC.

The chain has TRBV9 and TRBJ1-3; a possible D gene is TRBD1 (5 bases). Germline CDR1 reads SGDLS; CDR2 reads YYNGEE. The length of the CDR3 is 15 residues. V was pared by 4 bases and J by 3 bases, with 14 bases between. The CDR3 is CASSTQGVGGNTIYF. CDR3 bases: TGTGCCAGCAGCACCCAAGGGGTTGGTGGAAACACCATATATTTT.

This chain connects TRBV7-9 to TRBJ1-1; weak D call: TRBD1 (5 bases). The CDR3 spans 14 residues. V was trimmed by 0 bases and J by 8 bases, leaving 13 bases between them. CDR1 and CDR2 from the germline V gene are SEHNR and FQNEAQ (reference sequence). The CDR3 region is CASSLAGGGKEAFF. In DNA, the CDR3 is TGTGCCAGCAGCTTAGCGGGGGGAGGCAAAGAAGCTTTCTTT.

The rearrangement uses TRBV27 and TRBJ2-3, with D maybe TRBD2 (5 bases). Trimming pared 5 bases from V and 0 bases from J, leaving 18 bases between. The length of the CDR3 is 17 residues. Germline CDR1 and CDR2: MNHEY and SMNVEV (reference sequence). In DNA, the CDR3 is TGTGCCAGCAGTCCCGCCCCGAGGGCCTTGAGCACAGATACGCAGTATTTT. This gives the protein CASSPAPRALSTDTQYF.

The rearrangement joins TRBV13 to TRBJ1-2; D gene uncertain. The CDR3 loop spans 17 amino acids. Germline V lookup: CDR1 PRHDT, CDR2 FYEKMQ (reference sequence). Trimming stripped 3 bases from V and 0 bases from J, with 17 bases between. CDR3 in DNA: TGTGCCAGCAGCTTGGGCACGGTGGAAACGTCTAACTATGGCTACACCTTC. Protein product: CASSLGTVETSNYGYTF.

In DNA, the CDR3 is TGTGCCAGCAGCCCTTCACCCGGGACAGCAATCTACGAGCAGTACTTC. It yields the protein CASSPSPGTAIYEQYF. The chain employs TRBV27 and TRBJ2-7; 7 nucleotides match TRBD1. The J segment lost 3 bases and the V segment lost 6 bases, leaving 14 bases of the junction unmatched. CDR3 length: 16 residues. From germline, CDR1 is MNHEY and CDR2 SMNVEV (reference sequence).

This rearrangement joins TRBV27 to TRBJ2-5, with 7 nucleotides matching TRBD2. The CDR3 is 14 amino acids. Unmatched junction bases numbered 10, after V lost 8 bases and J lost 4 bases. From germline, CDR1 is MNHEY and CDR2 SMNVEV (reference sequence). The CDR3 DNA reads as TGTGCCAGCTCTAAAGCGGGGATTCTAGAGACCCAGTACTTC. It codes for CASSKAGILETQYF.

Only a few counts were recorded for this clone. The rearrangement joins TRBV6-6 to TRBJ1-1; D is undetermined. The germline V and J ends were trimmed by 4 bases and 7 bases, with 10 bases remaining between them. CDR1 is MNHNY and CDR2 is SVGAGI in the germline V gene (reference sequence). The CDR3 length is 12 residues. This chain's CDR3 is CASSFSFNEAFF. CDR3 bases: TGTGCCAGCAGTTTCTCCTTCAATGAAGCTTTCTTT.

The rearrangement links TRBV27 to TRBJ2-3, with 10 bases lining up with TRBD2. Germline V CDR1 and CDR2: MNHEY, SMNVEV (reference sequence). The CDR3 has 17 amino acids. J was trimmed by 6 bases and V by 6 bases; bases with no gene match: 15. The DNA of the CDR3 is TGTGCCAGCAGCCCGGAGAGAGCGGGAGGGTCAATGGATACGCAGTATTTT. Its protein product is CASSPERAGGSMDTQYF.

The chain combines TRBV15 with TRBJ2-3, with 7 bases fitting TRBD2. CDR1 is LNHNV, CDR2 YYDKDF, per germline (reference sequence). The CDR3 has 15 residues. The ends lost 4 bases at V and 1 base at J; junction bases unmatched: 5. The CDR3 nucleotides are TGTGCCACCAGCATTCAGCGGGGAGGCACAGATACGCAGTATTTT. Translating it yields CATSIQRGGTDTQYF. Supplemented by reference TRBV15 and TRBJ2-3, the full variable domain reads DAMVIQNPRYQVTQFGKPVTLSCSQTLNHNVMYWYQQKSSQAPKLLFHYYDKDFNNEADTPDNFQSRRPNTSFCFLDIRSPGLGDTAMYLCATSIQRGGTDTQYFGPGTRLTVL.

J is TRBJ2-2 and V is TRBV7-9, with TRBD2 as a possible D gene (5 bases). The V end was cut by 10 bases, the J end by 7 bases, with 22 bases between. The CDR3 is made up of 15 amino acids. Germline V CDR1 and CDR2: SEHNR, FQNEAQ (reference sequence). The CDR3 protein is CATSSDPGAVGELFF. The CDR3 nucleotides read TGTGCCACCTCTTCCGACCCTGGAGCGGTCGGGGAGCTGTTTTTT. The whole variable domain, remainder taken from reference TRBV7-9 and TRBJ2-2, is DTGVSQNPRHKITKRGQNVTFRCDPISEHNRLYWYRQTLGQGPEFLTYFQNEAQLEKSRLLSDRFSAERPKGSFSTLEIQRTEQGDSAMYLCATSSDPGAVGELFFGEGSRLTVL.

This clone appeared once. The chain uses TRBV5-4 and TRBJ1-1; D is undetermined. Trimming stripped 4 bases from V and 4 bases from J, with 14 bases between. CDR3 size: 14 residues. Per germline, CDR1 SGHNT and CDR2 YYREEE (reference sequence). The CDR3 DNA follows: TGTGCCAGCAGCCATACGGTCAGCATCACTGAAGCTTTCTTT. Translated, it gives CASSHTVSITEAFF.